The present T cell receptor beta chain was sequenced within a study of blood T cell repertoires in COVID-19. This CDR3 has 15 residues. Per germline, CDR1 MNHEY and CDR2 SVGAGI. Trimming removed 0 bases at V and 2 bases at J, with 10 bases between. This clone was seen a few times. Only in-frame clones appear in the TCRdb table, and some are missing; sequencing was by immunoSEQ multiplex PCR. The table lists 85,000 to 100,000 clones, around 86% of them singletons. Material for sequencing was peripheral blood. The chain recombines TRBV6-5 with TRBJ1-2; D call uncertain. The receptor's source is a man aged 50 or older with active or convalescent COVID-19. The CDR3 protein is CASSYSRPPNYGYTF. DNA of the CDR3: TGTGCCAGCAGTTACTCCAGGCCGCCGAACTATGGCTACACCTTC.